The 13 T cell receptor beta chains listed next were all sequenced from one sample in a study of OX40 agonist ivuxolimab in advanced cancers. Data came from immunoSEQ multiplex PCR; TCRdb stores just in-frame clones and leaves some out. The sample has approximately 44,000 clones; 91% are singletons. The input for sequencing was CD4+ or CD8+ T cells sorted from blood, taken in a trial of the OX40 agonist ivuxolimab. Receptors originate from an adult with an advanced solid tumor such as melanoma, head and neck, liver or kidney cancer.

This clone was recorded once. CDR3 in amino acids: CATSRGTSGSNEQFF. CDR3 coding DNA: TGTGCCACCAGCAGAGGGACTAGCGGGAGCAATGAGCAGTTCTTC. This sequence joins TRBV15 and TRBJ2-1; 13 bases are a match to TRBD2. Germline loops: CDR1 LNHNV, CDR2 YYDKDF (reference sequence). The ends lost 1 base at V and 6 bases at J; junction bases unmatched: 0. The CDR3 has 15 residues.

The V call is TRBV4-2, the J call TRBJ2-3; D is tentatively TRBD1 or TRBD2 (5 bases each). The CDR3 covers 17 residues. V lost 3 bases, J lost 3 bases, and 19 bases lay in between. Germline values: CDR1 LGHNA, CDR2 YNFKEQ. The CDR3 nucleotides are TGTGCCAGCAGCCACGGAGACAGCGGTGGGGGAACAGATACGCAGTATTTT. Its protein product is CASSHGDSGGGTDTQYF.

The genes are TRBV10-3 and TRBJ2-7; a weak D match, TRBD1 (6 bases). The CDR3 covers 16 residues. Per the germline V gene, CDR1 is ENHRY and CDR2 is SYGVKD. V lost 2 bases and J lost 5, with 19 bases in between. The CDR3 spells CAISELIGTPDHEQYF. The CDR3 DNA reads as TGTGCCATCAGTGAGCTAATAGGGACACCGGACCACGAGCAGTACTTC.

The V call is TRBV19, the J call TRBJ2-1, with D uncertain. CDR1 is LNHDA and CDR2 is SQIVND in the germline V gene (reference sequence). Between the trimmed V and J ends, which lost 1 base and 0 bases, there was a span of 7 bases. This CDR3 is built from 15 residues. CDR3 in amino acids: CASSIAGSSYNEQFF. The CDR3 DNA sequence: TGTGCCAGTAGTATAGCCGGCAGCTCCTACAATGAGCAGTTCTTC.

The V and J genes are TRBV15 and TRBJ1-5; no clear D. CDR1 and CDR2 from the germline V gene are LNHNV and YYDKDF (reference sequence). The V and J ends lost 2 bases and 3 bases respectively, with 2 bases between them. The CDR3 has 12 amino acids. For the CDR3, the DNA is TGTGCCACCAGCAGACCCAATCAGCCCCAGCATTTT. Translated, it gives CATSRPNQPQHF.

The CDR3 spells CASSYSVEQYF. CDR3 sequence (DNA): TGTGCCAGCAGTTACTCAGTCGAGCAGTACTTC. This sequence joins TRBV6-5 and TRBJ2-7, with D unresolved. The germline gives CDR1 MNHEY, CDR2 SVGAGI. Trimming removed 0 bases at V and 6 bases at J, with 3 bases between. The CDR3 is 11 residues long.

The rearrangement joins TRBV27 to TRBJ2-2; D ambiguous. Trimming left V 2 bases short and J 9 bases short, with 7 bases between. Germline V gene lookup returns CDR1 MNHEY and CDR2 SMNVEV (reference sequence). The CDR3 spans 12 residues. The CDR3 region has the DNA TGTGCCAGCAGTTTAATGGGCCGGGAGCTGTTTTTT. Translation gives CASSLMGRELFF.

The chain recombines TRBV4-1 with TRBJ2-1; no reliable D call. This CDR3 comprises 14 residues. CDR1 MGHRA and CDR2 YSYEKL come from the germline V gene. V dropped 0 bases and J dropped 8 bases, with 11 bases sitting between them. CDR3 coding DNA: TGCGCCAGCAGCCAAGACTCGCCCCGGGATGAGCAGTTCTTC. It yields the protein CASSQDSPRDEQFF.

The chain uses TRBV13 and TRBJ2-5; D might be TRBD2 (6 bases). This CDR3 contains 14 residues. V lost 2 bases to trimming and J lost 1 base, with 8 bases between them. The germline CDR1 and CDR2 sequences are PRHDT and FYEKMQ (reference sequence). The CDR3, as DNA: TGTGCCAGCAGCTTACGGGACTCCCAAGAGACCCAGTACTTC. As protein: CASSLRDSQETQYF. Looking up the rest from reference TRBV13 and TRBJ2-5 gives the full variable domain: AAGVIQSPRHLIKEKRETATLKCYPIPRHDTVYWYQQGPGQDPQFLISFYEKMQSDKGSIPDRFSAQQFSDYHSELNMSSLELGDSALYFCASSLRDSQETQYFGPGTRLLVL.

This clone was detected only a few times. The V and J genes are TRBV7-9 and TRBJ1-1; tentative D call: TRBD1 (5 bases). The CDR3 sequence is 13 residues long. CDR1 is SEHNR, CDR2 FQNEAQ, per germline (reference sequence). V lost 2 bases to trimming and J lost 7 bases, with 11 bases between them. CDR3 nucleotides: TGTGCCAGCAGCTTACCCGGGGGTTTTGAAGCTTTCTTT. Translating gives CASSLPGGFEAFF.

V gene TRBV5-5 combines with J gene TRBJ2-7; D call uncertain. The CDR3 has 15 amino acids. Per the germline V gene, CDR1 is SGHKS and CDR2 is YYEKEE (reference sequence). V was cut by 6 bases and J by 4 bases, with 20 bases left in between. CDR3 coding DNA: TGTGCCAGCAATCTTCTTCGTGGGTTGGTGTACGAGCAGTACTTC. Protein sequence: CASNLLRGLVYEQYF.

The rearrangement joins TRBV27 to TRBJ2-5; 10 bases fit TRBD1. V lost 6 bases, J lost 3 bases, and 7 bases stayed unmatched. CDR1 MNHEY and CDR2 SMNVEV come from the germline V gene (reference sequence). The CDR3 has 15 residues. DNA of the CDR3: TGTGCCAGCAGCTTGGGACAGGGGTCGGAAGAGACCCAGTACTTC. This translates into CASSLGQGSEETQYF.

The chain has TRBV7-2 and TRBJ1-3; D might be TRBD1 (6 bases). V lost 2 bases and J lost 8, with 13 bases in between. The CDR3 is made up of 14 amino acids. Germline V lookup: CDR1 SGHTA, CDR2 FQGNSA. The CDR3 loop is CASSLMMGAYTIYF. The CDR3 region has the DNA TGTGCCAGCAGCTTAATGATGGGGGCCTACACCATATATTTT.